Presented here are 22 T cell receptor beta chains from one specimen sequenced in a study of CD8 T cells in ankylosing spondylitis. In TCRdb, the 5' RACE reads were re-called with MiXCR into one record per CDR3 protein. The profile covers approximately 220,000 distinct CDR3 sequences, with over 9.5% appearing a single time and less than 25% taken by the ten largest. Sequenced material: blood, either unsorted or a sorted T cell fraction (not recorded which). The receptors originated from a male donor with ankylosing spondylitis or in good health (not recorded which).

As for this clonotype: A much larger clone differs by one base, so this may be a read error. In nucleotides, the CDR3 is TGCGCCAGCTACCGGAACACCGGGGAGCTGTTTTTT. Its translation is CASYRNTGELFF. The chain carries TRBV5-1 and TRBJ2-2; D is undetermined. Germline V gene sequence: CDR1 SGHRS, CDR2 YFSETQ. The CDR3 totals 12 residues. The V gene lost 7 bases and the J gene lost 1 base, with 5 bases spanning the gap.

In the case of this clonotype: A read error may be the cause here, since a much bigger clone is one base away. The chain recombines TRBV20-1 with TRBJ1-1; D not resolved. Germline V gives CDR1 DFQATT, CDR2 SNEGSKA (reference sequence). This CDR3 has 16 amino acids. The CDR3 protein is CCARDLGQPRDTEAFF. Written as DNA, the CDR3 is TGCTGTGCTAGAGATTTAGGGCAACCTCGGGACACTGAAGCTTTCTTT.

The rearrangement uses TRBV12-3 or TRBV12-4 and TRBJ2-3; D is unresolved. V lost 6 bases, J lost 1 base, and 8 bases lay in between. This CDR3 spans 13 amino acids. For the CDR3, the DNA is TGTGCCAGCAGGGTTAGGGGCACAGATACGCAGTATTTT. Its protein product is CASRVRGTDTQYF.

V is TRBV18 and J is TRBJ1-2; perhaps TRBD1 as D (5 bases). Germline V lookup: CDR1 KGHSH, CDR2 LQKENI. V was cut by 8 bases and J by 0 bases, with 7 bases left in between. The CDR3 covers 12 residues. CDR3 in amino acids: CASDRANYGYTF. The CDR3 nucleotides read TGTGCCAGCGACAGAGCTAACTATGGCTACACCTTC.

This clonotype was observed at least ten times. The rearrangement uses TRBV7-2 and TRBJ2-3; D remains unclear. The CDR3 loop spans 16 amino acids. Germline V gene sequence: CDR1 SGHTA, CDR2 FQGNSA. V lost 5 bases to trimming and J lost 4 bases, with 19 bases between them. CDR3 sequence: CASSPGLGVAPDTQYF. CDR3 sequence (DNA): TGTGCCAGCAGCCCCGGTTTAGGCGTCGCCCCAGATACGCAGTATTTT. Combining the CDR3 with reference TRBV7-2 and TRBJ2-3 gives the whole variable domain GAGVSQSPSNKVTEKGKDVELRCDPISGHTALYWYRQSLGQGLEFLIYFQGNSAPDKSGLPSDRFSAERTGGSVSTLTIQRTQQEDSAVYLCASSPGLGVAPDTQYFGPGTRLTVL.

In this sample, this clonotype turned up many times. The rearrangement joins TRBV3-1 to TRBJ2-3; 10 nucleotides match TRBD2. Germline V gene sequence: CDR1 LGHDT, CDR2 YNNKEL (reference sequence). This CDR3 is built from 20 residues. V dropped 0 bases and J dropped 5; count of bases not matched to a gene: 17. In DNA, the CDR3 is TGTGCCAGCAGCCAAGATTTGTCCCTAGCGGGGGCCAAGAGGGGAGATACGCAGTATTTT. Its protein is CASSQDLSLAGAKRGDTQYF.

This chain connects TRBV3-1 to TRBJ2-7; D remains unclear. CDR1 and CDR2 (germline): LGHDT, YNNKEL (reference sequence). This CDR3 comprises 16 residues. The V gene lost 0 bases and the J gene lost 4 bases, with 16 bases spanning the gap. The CDR3, as DNA: TGTGCCAGCAGCCAAGATAGCCCGGTATCGGGTTACGAGCAGTACTTC. It translates to CASSQDSPVSGYEQYF.

A few counts support this clonotype. The chain has TRBV7-3 and TRBJ2-3; D is ambiguous. Germline CDR1 is SGHTA and CDR2 is FQGTGA. Trimming removed 1 base from V and 5 bases from J, with 7 bases in between. The CDR3 is made up of 13 amino acids. The CDR3 nucleotides are TGTGCCAGCAGCTTAAGGGGAATAGATACGCAGTATTTT. As protein: CASSLRGIDTQYF.

The V gene is TRBV12-3 or TRBV12-4, the J gene TRBJ1-1; TRBD1 agrees at 7 bases. J lost 6 bases, V lost 10 bases, and 11 bases had no gene match. The CDR3 covers 13 residues. The CDR3 DNA reads TGTGCCACTCAACAGGGGAGGACACCTGAAGCTTTCTTT. Its protein is CATQQGRTPEAFF.

This chain connects TRBV28 to TRBJ2-3; D call uncertain. V lost 6 bases to trimming and J lost 6 bases, with 13 bases between them. The CDR3 runs to 13 residues. Germline V gives CDR1 MDHEN, CDR2 SYDVKM. The CDR3: CASRSGIGDTQYF. The CDR3 coding sequence is TGTGCCAGCAGGTCCGGAATAGGGGATACGCAGTATTTT.

This clonotype was recorded at least ten times. The chain recombines TRBV5-1 with TRBJ2-1; D might be TRBD2 (5 bases). CDR1 SGHRS and CDR2 YFSETQ come from the germline V gene. The CDR3 consists of 19 residues. The ends were cut back, 0 bases at V and 4 bases at J, with 23 bases in the middle. The CDR3 nucleotides read TGCGCCAGCAGCTTGGATGGTCGGGAATCCCCCGAGATGTACAATGAGCAGTTCTTC. Residues: CASSLDGRESPEMYNEQFF. Together with reference TRBV5-1 and TRBJ2-1, the CDR3 gives the full variable domain: KAGVTQTPRYLIKTRGQQVTLSCSPISGHRSVSWYQQTPGQGLQFLFEYFSETQRNKGNFPGRFSGRQFSNSRSEMNVSTLELGDSALYLCASSLDGRESPEMYNEQFFGPGTRLTVL.

This clonotype was detected many times. This sequence joins TRBV7-8 and TRBJ2-5; 10 nucleotides align to TRBD2. J gave up 3 bases and V 5 bases, and 6 bases lay outside the gene matches. CDR3 length equals 15 residues. The germline V gene has CDR1 SGHVS and CDR2 FQNEAQ. The CDR3, as DNA: TGTGCCAGCAGCCAAGATGGGACTAGCGAAGAGACCCAGTACTTC. Residues: CASSQDGTSEETQYF.

This clonotype has just a few counts. The chain recombines TRBV12-3 or TRBV12-4 with TRBJ1-2, with no clear D. The CDR3 loop spans 15 amino acids. The V and J ends lost 7 bases and 2 bases respectively, with 17 bases between them. CDR3 sequence: CASTLHGTANYGYTF. CDR3 in DNA: TGTGCCAGCACCCTCCACGGTACAGCAAACTATGGCTACACCTTC.

On this clonotype itself: A much larger clone lies one base from this, so it may be a read error. The chain employs TRBV5-1 and TRBJ2-3; 7 bases match TRBD2. CDR1 and CDR2 from the germline V gene are SGHRS and YFSETQ. This CDR3 has 16 amino acids. V shed 3 bases and J 4 bases; nucleotides not matched to a gene: 11. The CDR3 loop is CASSSVPSGEADTQYF. The CDR3 bases are TGCGCCAGCAGCTCTGTCCCGAGCGGGGAAGCAGATACGCAGTATTTT.

This rearrangement joins TRBV3-1 to TRBJ2-2; D gene uncertain. Trimming took 2 bases from V and 4 from J, leaving 5 bases between them. The germline V gene has CDR1 LGHDT and CDR2 YNNKEL (reference sequence). The CDR3 extends over 13 amino acids. The DNA of the CDR3 is TGTGCCAGCAGCCAAACTATCACCGGGGAGCTGTTTTTT. Amino acids: CASSQTITGELFF.

This clonotype has ten or more counts. As DNA, the CDR3 is TGTGCCAGCAGCGTAGCCGGGGATGGCTACACCTTC. Protein product: CASSVAGDGYTF. The V gene is TRBV9, the J gene TRBJ1-2, with D unresolved. V dropped 0 bases and J dropped 6 bases, with 6 bases sitting between them. Germline CDR1 SGDLS, CDR2 YYNGEE. The CDR3 covers 12 residues.

This clonotype occurred a few times. V gene TRBV7-2 combines with J gene TRBJ2-7; the D gene is possibly TRBD2 (7 bases). Germline V CDR1 and CDR2: SGHTA, FQGNSA. The CDR3 extends over 15 amino acids. V lost 4 bases and J lost 5, with 18 bases in between. The CDR3 is CASSSGTLGGHEQYF. The CDR3 nucleotides are TGTGCCAGCAGCTCTGGGACTTTGGGGGGGCACGAGCAGTACTTC.

This clonotype came up many times. The chain carries TRBV20-1 and TRBJ1-3; weak D call: TRBD1 (6 bases). Trimming cost V 5 bases and J 3 bases, with 14 bases left between them. CDR1 and CDR2 from the germline V gene are DFQATT and SNEGSKA (reference sequence). This CDR3 region has 14 residues. Written as DNA, the CDR3 is TGCAGTGCTGGCAACAGGGTGAATGGAAACACCATATATTTT. As protein: CSAGNRVNGNTIYF.

This clonotype was seen a handful of times. The chain has TRBV7-6 and TRBJ2-4; D unclear. Trimming left V 6 bases short and J 7 bases short, with 19 bases between. The length of the CDR3 is 15 residues. Germline V gene sequence: CDR1 SGHVS, CDR2 FNYEAQ. The CDR3 is CASSTPGPMGNIQYF. CDR3 nucleotide sequence: TGTGCCAGCAGTACTCCCGGGCCCATGGGTAACATTCAGTACTTC.

This clonotype was seen many times. V is TRBV6-5 and J is TRBJ2-7, with 7 positions matching TRBD2. The CDR3 totals 19 residues. Trimming cost V 0 bases and J 0 bases; bases outside gene matches: 14. The V gene's germline CDR1 is MNHEY and CDR2 SVGAGI. The CDR3 loop is CASSYSLGGLEIASYEQYF. CDR3 in DNA: TGTGCCAGCAGTTACTCGTTGGGAGGGCTAGAGATCGCCTCCTACGAGCAGTACTTC.

This clonotype was observed at least ten times. The chain employs TRBV29-1 and TRBJ2-1; 9 bases agree with TRBD1. J lost 6 bases, V lost 6 bases, and 9 bases had no gene match. The germline CDR1 and CDR2 sequences are SQVTM and ANQGSEA. The CDR3 is 14 residues long. The CDR3 spells CSVRPGTGSNEQFF. The CDR3 coding sequence is TGCAGCGTCCGTCCCGGGACAGGGAGCAATGAGCAGTTCTTC.

This clonotype was observed many times. The J gene is TRBJ1-1, the V gene TRBV7-9, with 7 bases lining up with TRBD1. The CDR3 length is 15 residues. Trimming removed 8 bases from V and 5 bases from J; junction bases left unmatched: 14. CDR1 is SEHNR, CDR2 FQNEAQ, per germline (reference sequence). CDR3 nucleotide sequence: TGTGCCAGCGGTCTTTTAGCGGGCAGGGGGACTGAAGCTTTCTTT. Translating gives CASGLLAGRGTEAFF.